The TCR beta chain described here comes from a study of T cell repertoires in cytomegalovirus infection. On the study more broadly: The public TCR beta signatures pointed to both CMV infection and matching HLA type.

The table lists this clonotype with a few counts. Its antigen is not known. TCRdb redid the calling of the reads with MiXCR, one entry per CDR3 protein. This sample has about 100,000 distinct CDR3 sequences; less than 25% occur once, and the top ten carry roughly 43%. Study-wide results and caveats: Dominating the ex vivo response were TCR beta clonotypes that were CMV-specific and HLA-C-restricted. The cumulative frequency of public TCR beta families distinguished individuals who carried CMV together with the relevant HLA.

This CDR3 spans 15 amino acids. V trimming: 6 bases; J trimming: 1 base; junction bases outside the gene matches: 6. This receptor was identified in a human donor in good health (CMV status not recorded). Some clones in this sample may be carry-over from other donors' samples. The chain recombines TRBV12-3 or TRBV12-4 with TRBJ2-7, with 10 bases lining up with TRBD2. The specimen sequenced was CD8+ T cells from PBMCs. The CDR3 DNA reads as TGTGCCAGCAGCACTAGCGGGAACCTGTCCTACGAGCAGTACTTC. Its protein product is CASSTSGNLSYEQYF.